This T cell receptor beta chain was retrieved from a study of blood T cell repertoires in COVID-19. Study context: Sources were T cells, B-cell-depleted T cells, or PBMCs; the material itself was cDNA or gDNA.

Using immunoSEQ multiplex PCR, the repertoire was profiled, and TCRdb retains in-frame clones only, with some absent. The profile shows a few hundred thousand clones, 70% to 90% of them singletons. V shed 6 bases and J shed 0 bases, with 18 bases lying between them. Looked up from germline, CDR1 is LNHDA and CDR2 is SQIVND (reference sequence). CDR3 length: 18 amino acids. The receptor was derived from a woman aged 30 to 39 who had recovered from COVID-19. The chain recombines TRBV19 with TRBJ1-6; tentatively, D is TRBD1 (5 bases). The sequenced sample was PBMCs or T cells enriched from blood (not recorded which). The CDR3 sequence: CASRTNWGESSYNSPLHF. Written as DNA, the CDR3 is TGTGCCAGTAGGACAAATTGGGGGGAGAGCTCCTATAATTCACCCCTCCACTTT.